The 10 T cell receptor beta chains below were found in one sample sequenced in a study of shared clonotypes between healthy human individuals. Generated by immunoSEQ multiplex PCR, the TCRdb table keeps only in-frame clones and is missing some. Of around 2,000,000 clones in the sample, 90% to 95% were seen once. Material: naive CD4+ T cells sorted from blood. Subset meaning: CD45RA+ positively selected. The receptors were gathered from a man between 18 and 29 years old in good health.

Turning to this clone: The same CDR3 is also encoded by other DNA sequences in this sample. The V call is TRBV30, the J call TRBJ2-5; 12 positions match TRBD1. This CDR3 has 14 amino acids. J lost 5 bases, V lost 4 bases, and 5 bases had no gene match. CDR1 GTSNPN and CDR2 SVGIG come from the germline V gene (reference sequence). This CDR3 is CAWTGQGAWETQYF. CDR3 nucleotides: TGTGCCTGGACGGGACAGGGGGCGTGGGAGACCCAGTACTTC.

The chain has TRBV11-2 and TRBJ1-3; 7 nucleotides align to TRBD1. V shed 2 bases, J shed 2 bases, and the junction held 6 bases outside the gene matches. Germline CDR1 SGHAT, CDR2 FQNNGV. The CDR3 is 16 amino acids. In DNA, the CDR3 is TGTGCCAGCAGCTTAAGAGGAACAGGGGCTGGAAACACCATATATTTT. It codes for CASSLRGTGAGNTIYF.

On this clone: Within the sample, other DNA sequences also encode this same CDR3. The chain recombines TRBV30 with TRBJ1-2; no clear D. This CDR3 has 11 residues. Trimming removed 2 bases from V and 7 bases from J, with 8 bases in between. CDR1 and CDR2 from the germline V gene are GTSNPN and SVGIG (reference sequence). In DNA, the CDR3 is TGTGCCTGGAGTTTAAGTAGTGGCTACACCTTC. Translated: CAWSLSSGYTF.

This chain links TRBV6-5 with TRBJ2-3; TRBD1 is a possible D gene (6 bases). The length of the CDR3 is 14 residues. Germline lookup yields CDR1 MNHEY and CDR2 SVGAGI. The ends were cut back, 0 bases at V and 8 bases at J, with 12 bases in the middle. In DNA form, the CDR3 reads TGTGCCAGCAGTTACTCGGGCCGAGGGGGTACGCAGTATTTT. Amino acids: CASSYSGRGGTQYF.

V usage is TRBV4-3 and J usage is TRBJ2-5, with TRBD2 identical over 9 bases. The CDR3 has 14 residues. From germline, CDR1 is LGHNA and CDR2 YSLEER. V lost 4 bases to trimming and J lost 5 bases; unmatched junction nucleotides: 5. DNA for the CDR3: TGCGCCAGCAGCCCCGGACTAGCGTTGGAGACCCAGTACTTC. Its protein product is CASSPGLALETQYF.

The chain recombines TRBV4-3 with TRBJ2-7; TRBD2 matches 11 bases. The CDR3 sequence is 13 residues long. The V gene end was trimmed by 8 bases and the J gene end by 6 bases; junction bases not matched to a gene: 6. The germline gives CDR1 LGHNA, CDR2 YSLEER. The CDR3 reads CASLTSGRREQYF. CDR3 bases: TGCGCCAGCCTCACTAGCGGGAGACGCGAGCAGTACTTC.

The V call is TRBV6-1, the J call TRBJ1-6; a weak D match, TRBD1 (6 bases). This CDR3 has 15 amino acids. The germline V gene encodes CDR1 MNHNS and CDR2 SASEGT. With 10 bases removed from V and 5 bases from J, the gap between germline ends came to 18 bases. The CDR3 loop is CATLPGDPNNSPLHF. Written as DNA, the CDR3 is TGTGCCACGTTACCAGGGGATCCTAATAATTCACCCCTCCACTTT.

A word on this clone: Other nucleotide sequences in the sample specify the same CDR3. The J gene is TRBJ2-5, the V gene TRBV15, with unresolved D. CDR3 length: 14 amino acids. V dropped 0 bases and J dropped 1 base, with 6 bases sitting between them. Germline CDR1 and CDR2: LNHNV and YYDKDF (reference sequence). CDR3 nucleotide sequence: TGTGCCACCAGCAGAGATCGCGTCCAAGAGACCCAGTACTTC. This translates into CATSRDRVQETQYF.

The J gene is TRBJ2-3, the V gene TRBV2; weak D call: TRBD2 (7 bases). This CDR3 is 14 amino acids long. V lost 8 bases and J 3 bases, leaving 15 bases between the germline ends. Germline CDR1 and CDR2: SNHLY and FYNNEI. The CDR3 DNA follows: TGTGCCAGCCGGGGAGGGGGAGAGACAGATACGCAGTATTTT. The encoded protein is CASRGGGETDTQYF.

The genes are TRBV5-1 and TRBJ2-3; TRBD2 matches at 10 bases. Germline V gene data show CDR1 as SGHRS and CDR2 as YFSETQ. Trimming removed 4 bases from V and 1 base from J; junction bases left unmatched: 6. The CDR3 runs to 16 residues. CDR3 protein: CASSPLAGVGTDTQYF. Written as DNA, the CDR3 is TGCGCCAGCAGCCCGCTAGCGGGAGTAGGCACAGATACGCAGTATTTT.